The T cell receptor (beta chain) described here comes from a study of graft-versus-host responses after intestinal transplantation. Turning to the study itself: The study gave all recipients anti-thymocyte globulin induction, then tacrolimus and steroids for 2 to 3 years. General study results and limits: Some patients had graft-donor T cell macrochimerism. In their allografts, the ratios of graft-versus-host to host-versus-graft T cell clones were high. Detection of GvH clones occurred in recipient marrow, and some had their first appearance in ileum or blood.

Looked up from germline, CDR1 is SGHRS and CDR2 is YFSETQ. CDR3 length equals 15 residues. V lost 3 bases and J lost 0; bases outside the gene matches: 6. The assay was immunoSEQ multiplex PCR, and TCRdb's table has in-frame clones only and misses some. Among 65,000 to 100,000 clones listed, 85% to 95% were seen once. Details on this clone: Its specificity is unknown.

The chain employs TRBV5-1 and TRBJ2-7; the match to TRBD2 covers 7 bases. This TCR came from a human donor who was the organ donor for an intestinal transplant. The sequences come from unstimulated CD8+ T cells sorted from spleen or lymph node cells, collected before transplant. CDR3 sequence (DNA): TGCGCCAGCAGCTCATTCGGGGACTACTCCTACGAGCAGTACTTC. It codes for CASSSFGDYSYEQYF.